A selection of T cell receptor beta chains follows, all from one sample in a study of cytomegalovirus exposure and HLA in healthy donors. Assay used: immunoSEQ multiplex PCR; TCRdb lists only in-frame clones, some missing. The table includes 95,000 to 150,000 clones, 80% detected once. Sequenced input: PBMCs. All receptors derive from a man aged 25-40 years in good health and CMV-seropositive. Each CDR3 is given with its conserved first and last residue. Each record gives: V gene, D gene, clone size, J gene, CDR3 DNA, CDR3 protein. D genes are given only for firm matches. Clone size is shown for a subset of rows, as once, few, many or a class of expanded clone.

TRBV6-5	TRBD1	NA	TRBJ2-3	TGTGCCAGCAGTTACTCCTACACCAGGGGGCATACGCAGTATTTT	CASSYSYTRGHTQYF
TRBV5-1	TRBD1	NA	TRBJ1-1	TGCGCCAGCAGCTTGGGGACAGGGGGCCAGAACACTGAAGCTTTCTTT	CASSLGTGGQNTEAFF
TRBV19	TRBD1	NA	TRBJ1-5	TGTGCCAGTACCTATACCGGGACAGGGCCGAGCAATCAGCCCCAGCATTTT	CASTYTGTGPSNQPQHF
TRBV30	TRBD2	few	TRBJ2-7	TGTGCCTGGGATCGCCTAGCGGGGGGGCCCGCCGAGCAGTACTTC	CAWDRLAGGPAEQYF
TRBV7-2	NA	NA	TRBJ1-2	TGTGCCAGCAGCTTAGCGCGGGCAGTGGGGGGCTACACCTTC	CASSLARAVGGYTF
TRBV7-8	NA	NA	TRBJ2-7	TGTGCCAGCAGCTTAGCGCCTCAGGGCCACGAGCAGTACTTC	CASSLAPQGHEQYF
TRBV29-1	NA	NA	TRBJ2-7	TGCAGCGTTGAAGTTACAGGCGTCTACGAGCAGTACTTC	CSVEVTGVYEQYF
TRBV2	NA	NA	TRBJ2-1	TGTGCCAGCAGGACAGGATACAATGAGCAGTTCTTC	CASRTGYNEQFF
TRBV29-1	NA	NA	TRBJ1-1	TGCAGCGTTGAGGCCAGGGGCACTGAAGCTTTCTTT	CSVEARGTEAFF
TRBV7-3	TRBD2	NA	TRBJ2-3	TGTGCCAGCAGCTTATCCTCGGGGCTAGCGGGGAGAGTCACAGATACGCAGTATTTT	CASSLSSGLAGRVTDTQYF
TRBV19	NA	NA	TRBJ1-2	TGTGCCAGTAGTATTGGAGGGCAGGGCGGATATGGCTACACCTTC	CASSIGGQGGYGYTF
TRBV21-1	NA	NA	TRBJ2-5	TGTGCCAGCAGCAAAGGACTAGCGGGGGGCGAGACCCAGTACTTC	CASSKGLAGGETQYF
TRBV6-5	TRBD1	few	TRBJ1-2	TGTGCCAGCAGTTACAAGCGGACAGGGGGACCTATATCATTC	CASSYKRTGGPISF
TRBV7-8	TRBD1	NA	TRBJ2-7	TGTGCCAGCAGCTCACGGACAGGGGGCAACTACGAGCAGTACTTC	CASSSRTGGNYEQYF
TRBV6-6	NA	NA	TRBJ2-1	TGTGCCAGCAGTTACTCCTATGAGCAGTTCTTC	CASSYSYEQFF
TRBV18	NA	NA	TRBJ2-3	TGTGCCAGCTCACCAACAGGGATCCTTAGCACAGATACGCAGTATTTT	CASSPTGILSTDTQYF